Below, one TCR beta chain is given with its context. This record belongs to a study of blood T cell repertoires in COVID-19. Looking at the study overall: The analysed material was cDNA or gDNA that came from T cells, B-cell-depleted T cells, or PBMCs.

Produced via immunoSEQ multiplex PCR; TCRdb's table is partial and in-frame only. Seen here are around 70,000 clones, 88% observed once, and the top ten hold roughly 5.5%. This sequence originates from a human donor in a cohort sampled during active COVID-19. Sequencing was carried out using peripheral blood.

CDR3 coding DNA: TGTGCCAGCAGCGCACAGGTCTATGGCTACACCTTC. The encoded protein is CASSAQVYGYTF. V usage is TRBV3-1 (or the pseudogene TRBV3-2) and J usage is TRBJ1-2, with D possibly being TRBD1 (5 bases). In germline, CDR1 is LGHDT, CDR2 YNNKEL (reference sequence). V lost 5 bases and J lost 4, with 8 bases in between. CDR3 length: 12 amino acids.